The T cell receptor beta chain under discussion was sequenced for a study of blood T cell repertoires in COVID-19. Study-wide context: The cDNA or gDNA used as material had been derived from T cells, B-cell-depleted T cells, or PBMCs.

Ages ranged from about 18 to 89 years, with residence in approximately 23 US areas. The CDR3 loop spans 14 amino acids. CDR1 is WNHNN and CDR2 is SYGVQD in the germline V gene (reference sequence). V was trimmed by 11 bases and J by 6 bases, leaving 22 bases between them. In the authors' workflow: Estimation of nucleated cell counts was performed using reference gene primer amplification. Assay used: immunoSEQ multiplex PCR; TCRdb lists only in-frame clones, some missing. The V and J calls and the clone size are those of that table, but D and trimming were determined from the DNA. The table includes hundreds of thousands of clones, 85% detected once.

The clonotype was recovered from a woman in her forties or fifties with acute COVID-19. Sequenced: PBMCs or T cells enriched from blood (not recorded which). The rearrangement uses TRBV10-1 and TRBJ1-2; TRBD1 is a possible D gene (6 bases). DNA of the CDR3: TGCGCCCCTCCTCGCCCCGGACAGAACGATGGCTACACCTTC. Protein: CAPPRPGQNDGYTF.